The rows below give T cell receptor beta chains drawn from one sample of a study of blood T cell repertoires in COVID-19. Only in-frame clones appear in the TCRdb table, and some are missing; sequencing was by immunoSEQ multiplex PCR. The sample has hundreds of thousands of clones, 80% to 90% seen once. Sequenced material: peripheral blood. The receptor set was obtained from a woman aged 80 or older with acute or convalescent COVID-19. Each CDR3 is given with its conserved first and last residue. The D gene is left open where the match is weak. Clone size is stated in some rows and not others, as once, few, many or a class when expanded.

NA,TRBJ2-1,TRBD2,TRBV24-1,CATSDTTGSGGYNEQFF,TGTGCCACCAGTGACACCACAGGGAGCGGGGGGTACAATGAGCAGTTCTTC
NA,TRBJ2-2,TRBD1,TRBV3-1/TRBV3-2,CASSPAGTGTNTGELFF,TGTGCCAGCAGCCCTGCAGGGACAGGGACGAACACCGGGGAGCTGTTTTTT
NA,TRBJ2-7,TRBD1,TRBV3-1/TRBV3-2,CASSQEWDRDYEQYF,TGTGCCAGCAGCCAAGAATGGGACAGAGACTACGAGCAGTACTTC
NA,TRBJ1-2,TRBD1,TRBV18,CASSLGQGVNYGYTF,TGTGCCAGCTCACTCGGACAGGGGGTTAACTATGGCTACACCTTC
NA,TRBJ2-4,NA,TRBV5-1,CASSVTGAKNIQYF,TGCGCCAGCAGCGTTACCGGGGCCAAAAACATTCAGTACTTC
NA,TRBJ2-5,TRBD2,TRBV19,CASSIQASGAQETQYF,TGTGCCAGTAGTATACAGGCTAGCGGGGCTCAAGAGACCCAGTACTTC
NA,TRBJ1-2,NA,TRBV5-8,CASSPLTRPGGGYTF,TGTGCCAGCAGCCCATTGACGCGACCCGGAGGGGGCTACACCTTC
few,TRBJ1-5,NA,TRBV19,CASSIGGGAIGNQPQHF,TGTGCCAGTAGTATAGGTGGGGGGGCAATTGGCAATCAGCCCCAGCATTTT
NA,TRBJ2-2,NA,TRBV7-2,CASSLNTGNTGELFF,TGTGCCAGCAGCCTTAATACGGGAAACACCGGGGAGCTGTTTTTT
NA,TRBJ1-3,TRBD1,TRBV6-5,CASSVTGENTIYF,TGTGCCAGCAGCGTTACAGGGGAAAACACCATATATTTT
NA,TRBJ1-5,NA,TRBV6-6,CASDLQGGNQPQHF,TGTGCCAGCGATCTACAGGGTGGCAATCAGCCCCAGCATTTT
few,TRBJ2-7,TRBD2,TRBV4-3,CASSQSAGGQREQYF,TGCGCCAGCAGCCAATCCGCGGGGGGGCAAAGGGAGCAGTACTTC